This passage covers 2 T cell receptor beta chains from one sample sequenced in a study of T cells in Graves' hyperthyroidism and ophthalmopathy. From RNA transcripts, TCR beta CDR3 regions were amplified. The HTBI primer set drove a first-round RT-PCR of the TCR CDR3. MiXCR, applied by TCRdb to the multiplex PCR reads, yields one record per CDR3 protein. The sample consists of about 320,000 distinct CDR3 sequences, roughly 15% of them appearing once. Material for sequencing was blood. Receptors were obtained from a man between 25 and 39 years old with Graves' hyperthyroidism.

This clonotype was recorded at least ten times. V is TRBV7-2 and J is TRBJ2-3; D is unresolved. Germline assignment: CDR1 SGHTA and CDR2 FQGNSA. The CDR3 length is 14 residues. Trimming removed 7 bases at V and 4 bases at J, with 15 bases between. For the CDR3, the DNA is TGTGCCAGCACCCCCGGCAGTAGCCCAGATACGCAGTATTTT. It codes for CASTPGSSPDTQYF.

This clonotype was seen a handful of times. The chain joins TRBV9 to TRBJ2-3; D is unclear. The CDR3 sequence is 16 residues long. Per the germline V gene, CDR1 is SGDLS and CDR2 is YYNGEE. V was cut by 4 bases and J by 4 bases, with 19 bases left in between. DNA for the CDR3: TGTGCCAGCAGCACAACAGCGACTCGCCGGGCAGATACGCAGTATTTT. This sequence encodes CASSTTATRRADTQYF.